A selection of T cell receptor beta chains follows, all from one sample in a study of T cell responses to AZD1222 COVID-19 vaccine. The data were produced by immunoSEQ multiplex PCR, yet TCRdb's version contains in-frame clones alone and is incomplete. The repertoire holds around 160,000 clones, with roughly 90% as singletons. The input for sequencing was peripheral blood, taken on day 0 of AZD1222 vaccination. These receptors all come from an adult in good health. CDR3s include the opening cysteine and the closing phenylalanine or tryptophan. Fields, in order: J gene, V gene, CDR3 length, D gene, CDR3 protein, CDR3 DNA. The D gene is left open where the match is weak.

TRBJ1-2	TRBV6-5	13	-	CASSPVAGGGYTF	TGTGCCAGCAGTCCGGTGGCAGGTGGGGGCTACACCTTC
TRBJ1-3	TRBV7-9	15	-	CASSFSGTFGNTIYF	TGTGCCAGCAGCTTTAGCGGGACCTTTGGAAACACCATATATTTT
TRBJ1-1	TRBV7-9	14	-	CASSLGNSNTEAFF	TGTGCCAGCAGCTTAGGGAATTCGAACACTGAAGCTTTCTTT
TRBJ1-6	TRBV25-1	15	TRBD1	CASSETWTGGSPLHF	TGTGCCAGCAGTGAAACCTGGACAGGGGGTTCACCCCTCCACTTT
TRBJ1-3	TRBV28	15	-	CASSDYTGFGNTIYF	TGTGCCAGCAGTGACTATACAGGGTTTGGGAACACCATATATTTT
TRBJ1-2	TRBV9	15	TRBD1	CASSVATGQGNGYTF	TGTGCCAGCAGCGTAGCTACGGGACAGGGGAATGGCTACACCTTC
TRBJ1-5	TRBV10-1	16	TRBD1	CASSVDRGEGNQPQHF	TGCGCCAGCAGTGTTGACAGGGGGGAAGGCAATCAGCCCCAGCATTTT
TRBJ2-3	TRBV9	14	-	CASSKGGSTDTQYF	TGTGCCAGCAGCAAAGGGGGTAGCACAGATACGCAGTATTTT
TRBJ2-3	TRBV7-3	15	TRBD2	CASSLYSGATDTQYF	TGTGCCAGCAGCTTGTACAGCGGGGCCACAGATACGCAGTATTTT
TRBJ2-7	TRBV18	13	-	CASSPRLVGEQYF	TGTGCCAGCTCACCTCGACTAGTCGGCGAGCAGTACTTC
TRBJ1-1	TRBV5-1	14	-	CASSLDVALAEAFF	TGCGCCAGCAGCTTGGATGTTGCTTTGGCTGAAGCTTTCTTT
TRBJ1-2	TRBV28	14	-	CASSLSDTEYGYTF	TGTGCCAGCAGTTTATCGGACACGGAGTATGGCTACACCTTC
TRBJ1-2	TRBV7-6	13	-	CASSLAVNYGYTF	TGTGCCAGCAGCTTAGCGGTTAACTATGGCTACACCTTC